The entry that follows covers one T cell receptor (beta chain) sequence. The antigen is unknown. The sample belongs to a study of cytomegalovirus exposure and HLA in healthy donors. Study-level background: The Caucasian-associated ancestry cluster held 80% to 90% of roughly 370 genotyped donors.

Trimming took 5 bases from V and 1 from J, leaving 14 bases between them. The CDR3 covers 14 residues. Germline V lookup: CDR1 GTSNPN, CDR2 SVGIG (reference sequence). PCR used 60 Vbeta primers and 13 Jbeta primers. TCRdb's copy holds only in-frame clones and misses some; the assay was immunoSEQ multiplex PCR. This sample's clone table lists 65,000 to 85,000 clones. Study outcomes and limitations: TRBV6-2, TRBV6-3 and other indistinguishable V segments were excluded. A classifier reportedly called cytomegalovirus status with high sensitivity and specificity.

This sequence was found in a woman aged 30 to 39 in good health and CMV-seronegative. The sample consisted of PBMCs. The genes are TRBV30 and TRBJ1-2, with D unresolved. This CDR3 is CAWDRLRYNYGYTF. CDR3 in DNA: TGTGCCTGGGACCGACTAAGATATAACTATGGCTACACCTTC.